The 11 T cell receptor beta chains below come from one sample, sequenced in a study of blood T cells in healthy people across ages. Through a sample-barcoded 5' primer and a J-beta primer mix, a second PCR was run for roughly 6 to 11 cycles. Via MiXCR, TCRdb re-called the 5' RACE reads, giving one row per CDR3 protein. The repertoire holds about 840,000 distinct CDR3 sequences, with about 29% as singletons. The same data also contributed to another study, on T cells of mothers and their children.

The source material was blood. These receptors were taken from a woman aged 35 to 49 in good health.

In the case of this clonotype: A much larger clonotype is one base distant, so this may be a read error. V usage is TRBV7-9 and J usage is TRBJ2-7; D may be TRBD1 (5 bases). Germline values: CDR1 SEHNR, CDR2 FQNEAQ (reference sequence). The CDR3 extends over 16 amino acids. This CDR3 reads CASSLMGQVSSYEQNF. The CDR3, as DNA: TGTGCCAGCAGCCTAATGGGGCAGGTGAGCTCCTACGAGCAGAACTTC.

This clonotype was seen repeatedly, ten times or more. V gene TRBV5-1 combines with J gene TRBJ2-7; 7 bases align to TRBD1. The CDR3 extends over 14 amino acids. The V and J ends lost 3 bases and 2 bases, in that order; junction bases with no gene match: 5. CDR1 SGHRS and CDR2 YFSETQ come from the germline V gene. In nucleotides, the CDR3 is TGCGCCAGCAGCTCAACAGGGGTAACCTACGAGCAGTACTTC. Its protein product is CASSSTGVTYEQYF.

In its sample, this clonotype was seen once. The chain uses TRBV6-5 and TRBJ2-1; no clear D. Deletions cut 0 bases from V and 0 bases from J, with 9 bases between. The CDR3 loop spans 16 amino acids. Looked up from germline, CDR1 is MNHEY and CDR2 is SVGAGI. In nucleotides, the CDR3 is TGTGCCAGCAGTTACTCGGAGCCTAGCTCCTACAATGAGCAGTTCTTC. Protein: CASSYSEPSSYNEQFF.

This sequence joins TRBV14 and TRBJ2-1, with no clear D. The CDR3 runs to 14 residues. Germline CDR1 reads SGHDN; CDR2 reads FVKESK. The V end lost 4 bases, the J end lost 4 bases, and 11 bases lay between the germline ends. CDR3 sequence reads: CASSPEIRYNEQFF. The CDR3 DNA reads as TGTGCCAGCAGCCCAGAAATCCGTTACAATGAGCAGTTCTTC.

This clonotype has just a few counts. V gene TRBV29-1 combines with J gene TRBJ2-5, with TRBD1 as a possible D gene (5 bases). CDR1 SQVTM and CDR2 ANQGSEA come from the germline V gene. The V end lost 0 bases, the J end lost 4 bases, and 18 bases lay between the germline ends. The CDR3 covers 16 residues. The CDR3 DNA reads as TGCAGCGTTGAAGATCAAGGGGCGATTCCGAGAGAGACCCAGTACTTC. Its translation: CSVEDQGAIPRETQYF.

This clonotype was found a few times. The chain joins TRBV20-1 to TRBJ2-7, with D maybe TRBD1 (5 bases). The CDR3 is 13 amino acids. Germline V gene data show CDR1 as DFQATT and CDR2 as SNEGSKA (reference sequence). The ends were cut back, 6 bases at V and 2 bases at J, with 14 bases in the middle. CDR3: CSALVGPPYEQYF. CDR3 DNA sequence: TGCAGTGCCCTGGTGGGGCCCCCCTACGAGCAGTACTTC.

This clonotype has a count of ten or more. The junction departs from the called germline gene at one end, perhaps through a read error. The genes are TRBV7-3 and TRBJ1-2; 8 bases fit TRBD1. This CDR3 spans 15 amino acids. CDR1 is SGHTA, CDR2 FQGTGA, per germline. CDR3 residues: CASSVTGGVAYGYTF. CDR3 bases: TGTGCCAGCAGCGTAACAGGGGGAGTCGCCTATGGCTACACCTTC. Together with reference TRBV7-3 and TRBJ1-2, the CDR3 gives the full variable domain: GAGVSQTPSNKVTEKGKYVELRCDPISGHTALYWYRQSLGQGPEFLIYFQGTGAADDSGLPNDRFFAVRPEGSVSTLKIQRTERGDSAVYLCASSVTGGVAYGYTFGSGTRLTVV.

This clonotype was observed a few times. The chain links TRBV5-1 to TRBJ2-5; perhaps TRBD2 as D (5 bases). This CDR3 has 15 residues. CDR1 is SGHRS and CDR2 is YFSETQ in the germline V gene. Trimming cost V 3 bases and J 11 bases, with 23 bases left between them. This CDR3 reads CASSSSGGIPYGQYF. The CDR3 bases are TGCGCCAGCAGCTCCTCCGGAGGTATCCCCTACGGGCAGTACTTC.

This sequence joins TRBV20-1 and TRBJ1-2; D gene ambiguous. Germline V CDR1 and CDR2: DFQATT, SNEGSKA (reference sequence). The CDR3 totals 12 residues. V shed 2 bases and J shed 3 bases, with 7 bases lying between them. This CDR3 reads CSARLADYGYTF. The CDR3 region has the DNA TGCAGTGCTAGATTAGCCGACTATGGCTACACCTTC.

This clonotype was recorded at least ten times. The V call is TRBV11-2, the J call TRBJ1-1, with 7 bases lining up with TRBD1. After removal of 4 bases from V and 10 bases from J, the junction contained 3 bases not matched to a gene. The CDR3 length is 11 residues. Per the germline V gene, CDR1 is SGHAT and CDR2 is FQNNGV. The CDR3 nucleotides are TGTGCCAGCAGCTCCGGACAGGTAGCTTTCTTT. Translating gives CASSSGQVAFF.

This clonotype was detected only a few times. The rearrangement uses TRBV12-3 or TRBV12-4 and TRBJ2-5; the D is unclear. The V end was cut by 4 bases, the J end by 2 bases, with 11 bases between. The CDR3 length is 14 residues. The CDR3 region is CASSSGRMQETQYF. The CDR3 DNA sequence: TGTGCCAGCAGTTCTGGACGGATGCAAGAGACCCAGTACTTC.